The 21 T cell receptor beta chains below were found in one sample sequenced in a study of CD8+ T cells in alopecia areata. The sequencing template was cDNA reverse transcribed from extracted RNA. The method was immunoSEQ multiplex PCR; TCRdb's version includes in-frame clones alone and lacks a portion of them. Of approximately 210,000 clones listed, about 64% are singletons. Regarding treatment: oral pan-JAK inhibitor, 5-10 mg twice daily. The source was CD4+ T cells sorted from blood, collected at week 4, from a patient treated with tofacitinib. The receptors derive from a human donor with alopecia areata.

V is TRBV5-1 and J is TRBJ1-4; the D gene is possibly TRBD1 (5 bases). The germline gives CDR1 SGHRS, CDR2 YFSETQ. The CDR3 totals 15 residues. The V end was cut by 1 base, the J end by 8 bases, with 15 bases between. The CDR3 region has the DNA TGCGCCAGCAGCTTGACAGGAAGACGGGGGGAAAAACTGTTTTTT. Translated, it gives CASSLTGRRGEKLFF. The full variable domain, rest sourced from reference TRBV5-1 and TRBJ1-4, is KAGVTQTPRYLIKTRGQQVTLSCSPISGHRSVSWYQQTPGQGLQFLFEYFSETQRNKGNFPGRFSGRQFSNSRSEMNVSTLELGDSALYLCASSLTGRRGEKLFFGSGTQLSVL.

This clone was picked up a small number of times. The J gene is TRBJ2-1, the V gene TRBV25-1; TRBD2 matches 8 bases. The germline gives CDR1 MGHDK, CDR2 SYGVNS. The V gene end was trimmed by 6 bases and the J gene end by 3 bases; junction bases not matched to a gene: 4. This CDR3 contains 14 residues. The DNA for the CDR3 is TGTGCCAGCAGCGAGCGGGGGAACTACAATGAGCAGTTCTTC. As protein: CASSERGNYNEQFF.

The genes are TRBV10-3 and TRBJ1-2; a possible D gene is TRBD1 (6 bases). The length of the CDR3 is 14 residues. Trimming removed 10 bases at V and 4 bases at J, with 19 bases between. Germline V gene data show CDR1 as ENHRY and CDR2 as SYGVKD. Here the CDR3 DNA reads TGTGCCACCGCCGGTGCGGAGGGGGGCTATGGCTACACCTTC. This translates into CATAGAEGGYGYTF.

Here the CDR3 reads CASSQEVTGRYGYTF. CDR3 bases: TGCGCCAGCAGCCAAGAAGTGACAGGTCGCTATGGCTACACCTTC. The chain joins TRBV4-1 to TRBJ1-2; perhaps TRBD1 as D (6 bases). This CDR3 is built from 15 residues. Germline CDR1 is MGHRA and CDR2 is YSYEKL. The V gene lost 0 bases and the J gene lost 4 bases, with 12 bases spanning the gap.

The chain joins TRBV10-3 to TRBJ1-1; 8 nucleotides line up with TRBD1. Trimming removed 6 bases from V and 0 bases from J; junction bases left unmatched: 9. The CDR3 spans 16 residues. CDR1 and CDR2 (germline): ENHRY, SYGVKD. Written as DNA, the CDR3 is TGTGCCATCAGAGCCGGGACAGGTTCCATGAACACTGAAGCTTTCTTT. Translated, it gives CAIRAGTGSMNTEAFF.

The chain links TRBV2 to TRBJ2-1, with D perhaps given as TRBD1 or TRBD2 (5 bases each). Germline assignment: CDR1 SNHLY and CDR2 FYNNEI. The V and J ends lost 7 bases and 13 bases respectively, with 20 bases between them. CDR3 length: 13 residues. CDR3 region: CASMGQLGMSQFF. DNA of the CDR3: TGTGCCAGCATGGGGCAACTAGGGATGAGCCAGTTCTTC.

This chain uses TRBV5-1 with TRBJ1-1, with D possibly TRBD1 on 5 matching bases. Germline V gives CDR1 SGHRS, CDR2 YFSETQ. CDR3 length equals 14 residues. V dropped 0 bases and J dropped 1 base, with 7 bases sitting between them. In DNA form, the CDR3 reads TGCGCCAGCAGCTTGGACGGGGCGAACACTGAAGCTTTCTTT. It is translated as CASSLDGANTEAFF.

V is TRBV18 and J is TRBJ1-1; D gene ambiguous. V was shortened by 3 bases and J by 7 bases, with 18 bases between the two germline ends. The CDR3 loop spans 15 amino acids. Germline loops: CDR1 KGHSH, CDR2 LQKENI. The CDR3 sequence: CASSPRGGGLGEAFF. The CDR3 coding sequence is TGTGCCAGCTCACCCCGGGGAGGAGGGTTAGGTGAAGCTTTCTTT.

The V call is TRBV5-1, the J call TRBJ2-1; 9 positions match TRBD1. V lost 6 bases, J lost 7 bases, and 5 bases stayed unmatched. The germline V gene encodes CDR1 SGHRS and CDR2 YFSETQ. The CDR3 length is 13 residues. CDR3 nucleotide sequence: TGCGCCAGCAACCGACAGGGGGAGAATGAGCAGTTCTTC. Protein product: CASNRQGENEQFF.

This chain's CDR3 is CASSPQTSTDTQYF. The CDR3 coding sequence is TGTGCCAGCTCACCCCAGACTAGCACAGATACGCAGTATTTT. The chain links TRBV18 to TRBJ2-3; D is ambiguous. Germline CDR1 KGHSH, CDR2 LQKENI. Trimming removed 3 bases from V and 0 bases from J, with 7 bases in between. The CDR3 length is 14 residues.

V is TRBV25-1 and J is TRBJ2-5; 7 bases fit TRBD1. With 4 bases clipped from V and 4 bases from J, the junction kept 9 bases outside the gene matches. This CDR3 is 15 amino acids long. The germline CDR1 and CDR2 sequences are MGHDK and SYGVNS. CDR3 DNA: TGTGCCAGCAGTGTACTAAAGGGACAGCTAGAGACCCAGTACTTC. Its protein is CASSVLKGQLETQYF.

The chain uses TRBV6-5 and TRBJ1-5; perhaps TRBD1 as D (5 bases). The CDR3 loop spans 16 amino acids. Between the trimmed V and J ends, which lost 0 bases and 11 bases, there was a span of 20 bases. CDR1 is MNHEY and CDR2 is SVGAGI in the germline V gene. CDR3 loop: CASSYSYADSTRAQHF. The DNA for the CDR3 is TGTGCCAGCAGTTACTCGTACGCGGACTCGACCAGGGCCCAGCATTTT.

V usage is TRBV6-5 and J usage is TRBJ2-2; 7 bases align to TRBD1. The CDR3 extends over 16 amino acids. The V gene end was trimmed by 2 bases and the J gene end by 3 bases; junction bases not matched to a gene: 6. In germline, CDR1 is MNHEY, CDR2 SVGAGI. CDR3 in amino acids: CASSYLGTGDTGELFF. DNA of the CDR3: TGTGCCAGCAGTTACCTGGGAACAGGGGACACCGGGGAGCTGTTTTTT.

The CDR3 DNA sequence: TGTGCCAGCAAACCGGGGACCCTGGGAGGCTATGGCTACACCTTC. It specifies CASKPGTLGGYGYTF. This sequence joins TRBV6-6 and TRBJ1-2; TRBD1 might be the D (5 bases). In germline, CDR1 is MNHNY, CDR2 SVGAGI (reference sequence). V shed 7 bases and J shed 4 bases, with 19 bases lying between them. The CDR3 length is 15 residues.

V gene TRBV7-8 combines with J gene TRBJ2-7; 9 nucleotides line up with TRBD1. J was trimmed by 3 bases and V by 3 bases; bases with no gene match: 3. Germline V gives CDR1 SGHVS, CDR2 FQNEAQ. This CDR3 region has 14 residues. The CDR3 DNA follows: TGTGCCAGCAGCTTGGAGGGACAGGGCTACGAGCAGTACTTC. Amino acid sequence: CASSLEGQGYEQYF.

This clone was seen more than once but under ten times. This sample also contains other DNA sequences that code for the same CDR3. The gene calls are TRBV9 and TRBJ2-7; D unresolved. The CDR3 sequence is 14 residues long. The germline V gene encodes CDR1 SGDLS and CDR2 YYNGEE. V was cut by 0 bases and J by 0 bases, with 7 bases left in between. The CDR3 nucleotides are TGTGCCAGCAGCGTAGACCCAAACTCCTACGAGCAGTACTTC. Residues: CASSVDPNSYEQYF.

J is TRBJ1-2 and V is TRBV6-6, with TRBD1 matching 7 bases. V was clipped by 4 bases and J by 7 bases; unmatched bases: 12. The CDR3 contains 15 residues. In germline, CDR1 is MNHNY, CDR2 SVGAGI (reference sequence). The CDR3 DNA reads as TGTGCCAGCAGTTCCCCGGGACAGTCAAGACGTGGCTACACCTTC. Its translation: CASSSPGQSRRGYTF.

The chain couples TRBV7-9 to TRBJ2-7, with unresolved D. Germline V lookup: CDR1 SEHNR, CDR2 FQNEAQ (reference sequence). The CDR3 is 15 residues long. With 3 bases removed from V and 2 bases from J, the gap between germline ends came to 14 bases. The CDR3 protein is CASSFSVAETYEQYF. In nucleotides, the CDR3 is TGTGCCAGCAGCTTCTCGGTGGCAGAAACCTACGAGCAGTACTTC.

In this sample, this clone turned up a few times. The V and J genes are TRBV6-1 and TRBJ2-2; possible D gene TRBD2, 5 bases. V was shortened by 3 bases and J by 1 base, with 9 bases between the two germline ends. The CDR3 spans 15 residues. Germline V lookup: CDR1 MNHNS, CDR2 SASEGT. The CDR3 protein is CASSEAGENTGELFF. The CDR3 region has the DNA TGTGCCAGCAGTGAGGCGGGCGAGAACACCGGGGAGCTGTTTTTT.

The rearrangement joins TRBV9 to TRBJ1-6; the match to TRBD1 covers 8 bases. The CDR3 has 13 amino acids. CDR1 and CDR2 from the germline V gene are SGDLS and YYNGEE. V dropped 8 bases and J dropped 9; count of bases not matched to a gene: 7. The chain's CDR3 is CASTGTGGSPLHF. In DNA form, the CDR3 reads TGTGCCAGTACCGGGACAGGCGGTTCACCCCTCCACTTT.

The chain joins TRBV18 to TRBJ2-7; 9 bases line up with TRBD2. The CDR3 loop spans 17 amino acids. Germline lookup yields CDR1 KGHSH and CDR2 LQKENI. Trimming removed 3 bases from V and 2 bases from J; junction bases left unmatched: 11. CDR3 residues: CASSPQGGAGGTYEQYF. CDR3 bases: TGTGCCAGCTCACCCCAGGGTGGAGCGGGGGGAACCTACGAGCAGTACTTC.